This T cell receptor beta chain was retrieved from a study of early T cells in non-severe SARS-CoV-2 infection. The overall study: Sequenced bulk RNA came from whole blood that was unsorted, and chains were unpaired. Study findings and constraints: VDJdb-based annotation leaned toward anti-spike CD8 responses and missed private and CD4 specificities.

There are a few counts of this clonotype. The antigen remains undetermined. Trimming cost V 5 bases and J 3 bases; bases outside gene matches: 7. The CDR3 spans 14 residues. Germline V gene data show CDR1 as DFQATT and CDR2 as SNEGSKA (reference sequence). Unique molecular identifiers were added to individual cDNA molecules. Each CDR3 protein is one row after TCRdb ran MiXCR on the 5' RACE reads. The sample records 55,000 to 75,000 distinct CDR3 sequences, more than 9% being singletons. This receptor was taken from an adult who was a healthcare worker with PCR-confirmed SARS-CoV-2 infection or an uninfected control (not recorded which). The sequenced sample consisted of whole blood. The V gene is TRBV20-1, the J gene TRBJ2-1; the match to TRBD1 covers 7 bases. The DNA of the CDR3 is TGCAGTGCTGACCGGGACAGCTTCTACAATGAGCAGTTCTTC. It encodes CSADRDSFYNEQFF.